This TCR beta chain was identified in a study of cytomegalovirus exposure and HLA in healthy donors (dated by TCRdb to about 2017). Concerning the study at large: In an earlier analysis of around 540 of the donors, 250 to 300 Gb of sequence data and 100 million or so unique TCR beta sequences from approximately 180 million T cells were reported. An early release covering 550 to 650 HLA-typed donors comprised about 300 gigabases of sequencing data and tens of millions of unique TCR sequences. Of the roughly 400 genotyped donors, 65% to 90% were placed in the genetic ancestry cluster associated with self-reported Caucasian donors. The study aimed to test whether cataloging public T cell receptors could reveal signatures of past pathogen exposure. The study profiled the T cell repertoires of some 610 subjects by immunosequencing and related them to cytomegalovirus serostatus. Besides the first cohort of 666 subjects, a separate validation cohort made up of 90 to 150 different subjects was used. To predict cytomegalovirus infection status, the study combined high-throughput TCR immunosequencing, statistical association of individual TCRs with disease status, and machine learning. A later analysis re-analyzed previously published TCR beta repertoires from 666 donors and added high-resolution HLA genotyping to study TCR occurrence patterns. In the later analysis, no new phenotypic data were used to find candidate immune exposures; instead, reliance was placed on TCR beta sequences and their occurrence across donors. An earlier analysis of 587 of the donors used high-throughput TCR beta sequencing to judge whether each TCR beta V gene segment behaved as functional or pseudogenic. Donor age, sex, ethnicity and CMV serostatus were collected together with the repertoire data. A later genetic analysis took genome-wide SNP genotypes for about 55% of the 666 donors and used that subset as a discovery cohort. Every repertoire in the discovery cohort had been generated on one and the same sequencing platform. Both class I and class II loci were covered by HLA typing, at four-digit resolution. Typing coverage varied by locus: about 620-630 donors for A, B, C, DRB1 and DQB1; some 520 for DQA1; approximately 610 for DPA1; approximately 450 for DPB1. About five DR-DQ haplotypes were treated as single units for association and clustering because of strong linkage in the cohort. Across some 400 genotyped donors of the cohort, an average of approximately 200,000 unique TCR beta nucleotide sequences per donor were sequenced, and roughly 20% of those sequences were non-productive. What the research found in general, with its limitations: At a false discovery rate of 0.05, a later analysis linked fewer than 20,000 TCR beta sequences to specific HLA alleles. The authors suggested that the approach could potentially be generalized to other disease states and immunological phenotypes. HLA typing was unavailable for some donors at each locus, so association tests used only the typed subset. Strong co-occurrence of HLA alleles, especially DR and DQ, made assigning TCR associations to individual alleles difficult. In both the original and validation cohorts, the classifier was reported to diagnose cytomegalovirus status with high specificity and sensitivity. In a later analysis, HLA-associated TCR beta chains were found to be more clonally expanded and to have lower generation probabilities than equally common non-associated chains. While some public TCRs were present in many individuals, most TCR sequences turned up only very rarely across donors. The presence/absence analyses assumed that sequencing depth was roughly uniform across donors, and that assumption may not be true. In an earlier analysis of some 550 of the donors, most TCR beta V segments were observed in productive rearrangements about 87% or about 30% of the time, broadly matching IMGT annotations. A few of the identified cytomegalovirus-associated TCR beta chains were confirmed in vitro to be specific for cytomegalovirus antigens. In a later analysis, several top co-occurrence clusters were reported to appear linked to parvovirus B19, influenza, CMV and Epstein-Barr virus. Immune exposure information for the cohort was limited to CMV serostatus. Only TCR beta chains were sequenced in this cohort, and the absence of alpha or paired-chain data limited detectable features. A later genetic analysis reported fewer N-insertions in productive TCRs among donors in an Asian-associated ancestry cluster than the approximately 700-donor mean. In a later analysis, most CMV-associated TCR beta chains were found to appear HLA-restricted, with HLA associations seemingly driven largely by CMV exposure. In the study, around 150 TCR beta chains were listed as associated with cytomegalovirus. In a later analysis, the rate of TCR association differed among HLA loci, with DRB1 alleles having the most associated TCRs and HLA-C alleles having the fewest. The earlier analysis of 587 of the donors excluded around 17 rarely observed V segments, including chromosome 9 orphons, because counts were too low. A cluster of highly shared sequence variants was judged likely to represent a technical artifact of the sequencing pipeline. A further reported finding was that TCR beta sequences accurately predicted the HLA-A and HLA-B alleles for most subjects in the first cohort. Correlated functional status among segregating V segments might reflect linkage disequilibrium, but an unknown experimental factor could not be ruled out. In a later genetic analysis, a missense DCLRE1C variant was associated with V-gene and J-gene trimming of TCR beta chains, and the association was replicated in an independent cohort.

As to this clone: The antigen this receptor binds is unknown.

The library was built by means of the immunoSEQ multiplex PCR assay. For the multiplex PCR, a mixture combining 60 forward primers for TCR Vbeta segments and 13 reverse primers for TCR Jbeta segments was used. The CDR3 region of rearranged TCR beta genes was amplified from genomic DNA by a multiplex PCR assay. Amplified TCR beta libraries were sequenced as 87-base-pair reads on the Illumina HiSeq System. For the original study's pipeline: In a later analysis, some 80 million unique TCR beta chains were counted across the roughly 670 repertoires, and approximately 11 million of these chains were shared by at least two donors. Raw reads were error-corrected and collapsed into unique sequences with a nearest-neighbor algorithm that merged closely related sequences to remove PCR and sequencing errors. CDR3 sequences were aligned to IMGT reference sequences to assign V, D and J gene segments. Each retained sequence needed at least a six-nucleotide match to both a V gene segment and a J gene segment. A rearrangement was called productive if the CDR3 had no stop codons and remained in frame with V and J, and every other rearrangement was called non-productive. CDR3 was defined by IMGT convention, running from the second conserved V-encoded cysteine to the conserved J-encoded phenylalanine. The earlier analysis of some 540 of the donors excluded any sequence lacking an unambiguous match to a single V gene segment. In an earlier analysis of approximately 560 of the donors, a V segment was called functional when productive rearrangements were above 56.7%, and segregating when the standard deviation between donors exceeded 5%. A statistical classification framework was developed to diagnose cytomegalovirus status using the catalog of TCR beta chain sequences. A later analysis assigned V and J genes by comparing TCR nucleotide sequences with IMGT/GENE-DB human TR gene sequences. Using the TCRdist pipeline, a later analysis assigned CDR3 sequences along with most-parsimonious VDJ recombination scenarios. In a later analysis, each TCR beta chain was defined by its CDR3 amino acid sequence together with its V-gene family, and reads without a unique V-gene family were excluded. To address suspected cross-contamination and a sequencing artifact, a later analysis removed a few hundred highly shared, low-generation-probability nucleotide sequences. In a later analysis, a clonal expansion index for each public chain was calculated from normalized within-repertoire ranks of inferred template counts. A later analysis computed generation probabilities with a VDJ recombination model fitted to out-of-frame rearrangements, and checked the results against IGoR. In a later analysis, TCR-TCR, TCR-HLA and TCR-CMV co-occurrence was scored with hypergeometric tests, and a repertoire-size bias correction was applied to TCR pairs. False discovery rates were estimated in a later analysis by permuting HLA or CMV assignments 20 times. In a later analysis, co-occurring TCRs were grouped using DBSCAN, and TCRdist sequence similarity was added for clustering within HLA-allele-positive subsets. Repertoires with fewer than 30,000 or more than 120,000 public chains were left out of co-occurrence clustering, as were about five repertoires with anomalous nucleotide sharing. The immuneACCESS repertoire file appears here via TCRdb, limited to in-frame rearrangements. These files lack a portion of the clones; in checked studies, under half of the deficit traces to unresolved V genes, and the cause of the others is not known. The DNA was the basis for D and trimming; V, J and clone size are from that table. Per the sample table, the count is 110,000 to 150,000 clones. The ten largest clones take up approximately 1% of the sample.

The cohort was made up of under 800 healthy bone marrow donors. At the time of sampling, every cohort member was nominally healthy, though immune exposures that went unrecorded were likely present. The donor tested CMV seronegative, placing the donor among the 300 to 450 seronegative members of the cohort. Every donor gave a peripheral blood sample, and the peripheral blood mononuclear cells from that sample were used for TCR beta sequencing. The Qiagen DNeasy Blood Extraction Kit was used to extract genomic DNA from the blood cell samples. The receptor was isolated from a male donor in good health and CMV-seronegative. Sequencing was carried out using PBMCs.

This receptor carries the CDR3 CASRRDSGNTEAFF. The bases are TGTGCCAGCAGACGGGACAGTGGGAACACTGAAGCTTTCTTT. The chain links TRBV9 with TRBJ1-1, and TRBD1 matches 7 of the central bases. The CDR3 measures 14 amino acids from cysteine to phenylalanine. Left in the record is the CDR3 DNA by itself, 42 bases read in frame from the first base. Trimming removed 5 bases from V and 1 base from J; the gene matches leave 5 bases unexplained. CDR1 and CDR2, per the germline V gene, are SGDLS and YYNGEE.